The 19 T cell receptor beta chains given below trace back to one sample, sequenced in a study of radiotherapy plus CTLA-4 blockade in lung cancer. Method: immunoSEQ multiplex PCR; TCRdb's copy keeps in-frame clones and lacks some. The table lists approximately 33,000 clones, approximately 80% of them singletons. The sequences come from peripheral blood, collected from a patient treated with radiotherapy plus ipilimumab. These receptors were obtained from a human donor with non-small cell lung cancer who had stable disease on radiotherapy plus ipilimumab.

CDR3 residues: CASTLGPPPGNTIYF. CDR3 nucleotide sequence: TGTGCCAGCACCTTGGGCCCCCCGCCAGGAAACACCATATATTTT. The chain is built from TRBV2 and TRBJ1-3; D uncertain. The germline gives CDR1 SNHLY, CDR2 FYNNEI. The CDR3 covers 15 residues. Trimming stripped 7 bases from V and 4 bases from J, with 17 bases between.

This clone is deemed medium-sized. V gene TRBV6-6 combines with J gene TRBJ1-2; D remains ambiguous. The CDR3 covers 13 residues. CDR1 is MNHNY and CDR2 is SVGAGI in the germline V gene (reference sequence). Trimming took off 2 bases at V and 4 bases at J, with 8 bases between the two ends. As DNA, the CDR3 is TGTGCCAGCAGTTACGACTGGTCCTATGGCTACACCTTC. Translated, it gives CASSYDWSYGYTF.

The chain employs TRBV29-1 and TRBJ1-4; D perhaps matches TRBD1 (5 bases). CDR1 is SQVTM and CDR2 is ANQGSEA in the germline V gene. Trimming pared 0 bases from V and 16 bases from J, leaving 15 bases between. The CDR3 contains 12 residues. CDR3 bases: TGCAGCGTTGAAGAATCTCTCGGAGGACAGTTTTTT. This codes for CSVEESLGGQFF.

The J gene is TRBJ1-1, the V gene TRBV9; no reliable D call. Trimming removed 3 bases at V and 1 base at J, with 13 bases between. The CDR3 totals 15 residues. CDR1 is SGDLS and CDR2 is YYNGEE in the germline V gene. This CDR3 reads CASSGGRQTNTEAFF. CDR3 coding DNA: TGTGCCAGCAGCGGAGGGAGACAAACGAACACTGAAGCTTTCTTT.

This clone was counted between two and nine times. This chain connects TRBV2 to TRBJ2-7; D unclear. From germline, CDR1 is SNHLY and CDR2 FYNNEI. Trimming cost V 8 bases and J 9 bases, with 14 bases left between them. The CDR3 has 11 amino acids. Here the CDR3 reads CASGRAPGQYV. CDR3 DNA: TGTGCCAGCGGCCGGGCCCCCGGGCAGTACGTC.

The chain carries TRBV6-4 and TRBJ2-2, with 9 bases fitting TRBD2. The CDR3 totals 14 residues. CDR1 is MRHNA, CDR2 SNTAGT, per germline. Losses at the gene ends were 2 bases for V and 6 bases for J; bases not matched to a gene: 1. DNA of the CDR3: TGTGCCAGCAGTGACGGCGGGGGGGCCGGGGAGCTGTTTTTT. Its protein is CASSDGGGAGELFF.

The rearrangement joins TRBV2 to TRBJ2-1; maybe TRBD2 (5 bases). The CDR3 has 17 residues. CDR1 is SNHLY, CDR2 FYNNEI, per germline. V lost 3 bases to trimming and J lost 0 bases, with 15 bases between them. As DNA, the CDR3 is TGTGCCAGCAGTGAGGCTTTGAGGGTCAGCTCCTACAATGAGCAGTTCTTC. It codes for CASSEALRVSSYNEQFF.

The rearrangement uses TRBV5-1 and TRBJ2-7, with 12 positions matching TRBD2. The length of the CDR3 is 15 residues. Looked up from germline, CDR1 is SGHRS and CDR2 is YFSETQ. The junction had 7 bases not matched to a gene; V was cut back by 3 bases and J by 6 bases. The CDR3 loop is CASSSGAGLAGEQYF. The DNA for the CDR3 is TGCGCCAGCAGCTCGGGAGCGGGACTAGCGGGCGAGCAGTACTTC. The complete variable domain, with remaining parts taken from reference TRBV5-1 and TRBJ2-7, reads KAGVTQTPRYLIKTRGQQVTLSCSPISGHRSVSWYQQTPGQGLQFLFEYFSETQRNKGNFPGRFSGRQFSNSRSEMNVSTLELGDSALYLCASSSGAGLAGEQYFGPGTRLTVT.

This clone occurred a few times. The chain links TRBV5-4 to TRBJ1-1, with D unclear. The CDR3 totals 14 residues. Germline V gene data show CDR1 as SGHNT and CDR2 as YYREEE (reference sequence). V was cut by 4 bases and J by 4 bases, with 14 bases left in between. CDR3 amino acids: CASSTGGSTTEAFF. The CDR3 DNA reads TGTGCCAGCAGCACCGGAGGCTCCACCACTGAAGCTTTCTTT.

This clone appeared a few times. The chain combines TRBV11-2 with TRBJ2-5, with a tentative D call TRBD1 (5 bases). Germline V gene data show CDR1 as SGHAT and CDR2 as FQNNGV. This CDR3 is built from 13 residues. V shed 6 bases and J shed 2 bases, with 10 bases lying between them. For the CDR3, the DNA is TGTGCCAGCAGGAGATGGACACAAGAGACCCAGTACTTC. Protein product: CASRRWTQETQYF.

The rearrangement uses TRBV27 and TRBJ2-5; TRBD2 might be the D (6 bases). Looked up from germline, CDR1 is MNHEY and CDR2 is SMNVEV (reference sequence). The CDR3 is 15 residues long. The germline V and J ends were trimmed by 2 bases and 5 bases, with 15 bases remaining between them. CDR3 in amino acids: CASSLIVGGIETQYF. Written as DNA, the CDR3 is TGTGCCAGCAGTTTAATTGTCGGAGGGATCGAGACCCAGTACTTC.

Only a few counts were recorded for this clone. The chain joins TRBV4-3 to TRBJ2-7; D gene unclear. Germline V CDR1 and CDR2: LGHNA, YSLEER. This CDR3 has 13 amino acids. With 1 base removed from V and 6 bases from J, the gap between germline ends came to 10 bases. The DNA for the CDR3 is TGCGCCAGCAGCCAAGCTTCTGGGTTCGAGCAGTACTTC. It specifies CASSQASGFEQYF.

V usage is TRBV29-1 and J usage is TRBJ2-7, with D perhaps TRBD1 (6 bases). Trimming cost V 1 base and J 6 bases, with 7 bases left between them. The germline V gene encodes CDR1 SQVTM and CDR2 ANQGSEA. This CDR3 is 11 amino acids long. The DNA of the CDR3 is TGCAGCGTTGAAGGAGGGGGCGAGCAGTACTTC. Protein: CSVEGGGEQYF.

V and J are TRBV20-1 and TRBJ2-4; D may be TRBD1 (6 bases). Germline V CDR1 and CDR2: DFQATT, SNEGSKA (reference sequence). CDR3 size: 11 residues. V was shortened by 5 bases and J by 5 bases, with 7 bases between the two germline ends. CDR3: CSAYRENIQYF. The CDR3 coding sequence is TGCAGTGCTTACAGGGAAAACATTCAGTACTTC.

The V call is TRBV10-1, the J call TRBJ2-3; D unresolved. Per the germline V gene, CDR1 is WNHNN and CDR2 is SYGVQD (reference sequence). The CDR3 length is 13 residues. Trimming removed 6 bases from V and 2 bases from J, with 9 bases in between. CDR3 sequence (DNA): TGCGCCAGCAGCCGGTCCTACACAGATACGCAGTATTTT. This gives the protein CASSRSYTDTQYF.

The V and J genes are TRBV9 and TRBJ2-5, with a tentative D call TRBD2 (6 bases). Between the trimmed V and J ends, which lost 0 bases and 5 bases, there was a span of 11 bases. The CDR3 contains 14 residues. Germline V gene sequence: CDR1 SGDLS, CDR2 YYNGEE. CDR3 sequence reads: CASSVGGGRETQYF. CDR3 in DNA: TGTGCCAGCAGCGTAGGTGGAGGGAGGGAGACCCAGTACTTC. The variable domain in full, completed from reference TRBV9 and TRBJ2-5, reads DSGVTQTPKHLITATGQRVTLRCSPRSGDLSVYWYQQSLDQGLQFLIQYYNGEERAKGNILERFSAQQFPDLHSELNLSSLELGDSALYFCASSVGGGRETQYFGPGTRLLVL.

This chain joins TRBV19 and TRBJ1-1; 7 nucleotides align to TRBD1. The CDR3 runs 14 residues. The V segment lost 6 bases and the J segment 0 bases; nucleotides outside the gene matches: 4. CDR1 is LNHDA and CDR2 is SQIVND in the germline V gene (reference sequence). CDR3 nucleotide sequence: TGTGCCAGTAGGGGACAGATCATGAACACTGAAGCTTTCTTT. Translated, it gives CASRGQIMNTEAFF.

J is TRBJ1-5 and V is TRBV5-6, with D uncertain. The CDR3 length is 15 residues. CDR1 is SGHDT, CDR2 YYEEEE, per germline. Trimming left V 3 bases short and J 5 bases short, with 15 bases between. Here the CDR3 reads CASSYRQLEYQPQHF. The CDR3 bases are TGTGCCAGCAGCTATCGACAATTAGAATATCAGCCCCAGCATTTT.

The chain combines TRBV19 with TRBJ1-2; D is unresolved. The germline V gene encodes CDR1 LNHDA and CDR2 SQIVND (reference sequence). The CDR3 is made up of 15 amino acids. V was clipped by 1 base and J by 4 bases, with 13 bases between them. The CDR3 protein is CASSIGGPGPYGYTF. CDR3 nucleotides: TGTGCCAGTAGTATAGGAGGACCTGGACCCTATGGCTACACCTTC.